This T cell receptor beta chain was identified during a study of T-cell reconstitution after alpha-beta-depleted transplantation in children. Findings and caveats of the study: Fresh T-cell production supplied most of the T-cell counts and diversity seen one year after transplant. It was surviving recipient T cells and thymic progenitors that gave some patients high TCRbeta diversity at day 60. Where alpha-beta T cells came from about two months after transplant was reportedly several hundred expanded graft clones.

The CDR3 covers 15 residues. J was trimmed by 4 bases and V by 3 bases; bases with no gene match: 6. Germline V gene data show CDR1 as ENHRY and CDR2 as SYGVKD. Unique molecular identifiers were incorporated into the prepared TCRbeta library. Using its own MiXCR run on the PCR reads, TCRdb lists one record per CDR3 protein. The sample has about 98,000 distinct CDR3 sequences; 23% are singletons. Many counts were recorded for this clonotype. Its antigen is still unknown. The starting material was PBMCs, obtained before TCRalphabeta/CD19-depleted stem cell transplant. This TCR came from a boy younger than 10 with acute lymphoblastic leukemia, due to receive a stem cell transplant. The rearrangement joins TRBV10-3 to TRBJ2-5; TRBD1 agrees at 9 bases. The CDR3 coding sequence is TGTGCCATCAGTGAACAGGGGGCATCGGGAGAGACCCAGTACTTC. Protein: CAISEQGASGETQYF.